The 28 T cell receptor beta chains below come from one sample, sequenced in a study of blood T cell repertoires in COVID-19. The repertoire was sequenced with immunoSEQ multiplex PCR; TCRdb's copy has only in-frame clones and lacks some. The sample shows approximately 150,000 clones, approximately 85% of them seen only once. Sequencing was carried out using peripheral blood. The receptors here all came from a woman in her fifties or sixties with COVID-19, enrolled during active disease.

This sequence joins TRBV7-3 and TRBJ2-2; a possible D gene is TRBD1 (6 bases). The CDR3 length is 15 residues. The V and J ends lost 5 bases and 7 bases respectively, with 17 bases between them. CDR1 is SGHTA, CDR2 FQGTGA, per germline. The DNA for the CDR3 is TGTGCCAGCAGCCAGACAGGCACCAAGGGCGGGGAGCTGTTTTTT. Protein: CASSQTGTKGGELFF.

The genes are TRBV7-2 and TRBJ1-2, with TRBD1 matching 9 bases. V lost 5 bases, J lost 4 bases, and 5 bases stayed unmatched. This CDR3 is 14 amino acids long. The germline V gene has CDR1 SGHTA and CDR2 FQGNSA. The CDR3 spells CASSTGQGSYGYTF. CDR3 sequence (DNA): TGTGCCAGCAGCACGGGACAGGGCTCCTATGGCTACACCTTC.

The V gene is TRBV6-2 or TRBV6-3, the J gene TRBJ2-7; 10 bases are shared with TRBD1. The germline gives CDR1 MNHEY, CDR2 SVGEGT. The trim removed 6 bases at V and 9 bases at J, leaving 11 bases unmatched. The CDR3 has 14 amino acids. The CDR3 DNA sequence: TGTGCCAGCAGCCCGCCCGGACAGGGGGTTCCGCAGTACTTC. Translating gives CASSPPGQGVPQYF.

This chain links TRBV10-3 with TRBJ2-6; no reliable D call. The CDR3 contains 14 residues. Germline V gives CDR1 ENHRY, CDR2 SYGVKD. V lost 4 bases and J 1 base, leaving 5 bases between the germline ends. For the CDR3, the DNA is TGTGCCATCAGTGGAGGTTCTGGGGCCAACGTCCTGACTTTC. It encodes CAISGGSGANVLTF.

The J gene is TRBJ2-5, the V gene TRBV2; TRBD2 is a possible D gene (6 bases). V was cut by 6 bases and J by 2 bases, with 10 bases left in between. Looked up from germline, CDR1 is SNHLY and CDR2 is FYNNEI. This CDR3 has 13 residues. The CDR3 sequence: CASRTGEQETQYF. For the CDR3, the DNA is TGTGCCAGCAGGACGGGGGAACAAGAGACCCAGTACTTC.

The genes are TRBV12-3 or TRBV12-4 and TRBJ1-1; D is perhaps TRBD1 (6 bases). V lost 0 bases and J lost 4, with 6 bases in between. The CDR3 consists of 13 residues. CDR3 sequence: CASSLAGATEAFF. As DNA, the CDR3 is TGTGCCAGCAGTTTAGCGGGGGCCACTGAAGCTTTCTTT.

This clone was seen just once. The CDR3 DNA is TGCAGGACAGGGAGCGAGCAGTTCTTC. Translated, it gives CRTGSEQFF. The V gene is TRBV20-1, the J gene TRBJ2-1; 7 positions match TRBD1. The length of the CDR3 is 9 residues. The V gene's germline CDR1 is DFQATT and CDR2 SNEGSKA (reference sequence).

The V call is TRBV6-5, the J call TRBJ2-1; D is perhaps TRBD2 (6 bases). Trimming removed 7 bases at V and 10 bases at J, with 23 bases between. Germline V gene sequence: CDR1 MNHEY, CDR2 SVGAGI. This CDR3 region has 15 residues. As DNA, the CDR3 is TGTGCCAGCATGGACGGGGGACCCCCCTTAAGGGAGCAGTTCTTC. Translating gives CASMDGGPPLREQFF.

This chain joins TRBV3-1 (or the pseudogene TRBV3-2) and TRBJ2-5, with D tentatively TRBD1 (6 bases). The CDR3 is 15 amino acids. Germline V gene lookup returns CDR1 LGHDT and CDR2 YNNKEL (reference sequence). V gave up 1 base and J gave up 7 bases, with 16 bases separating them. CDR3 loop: CASSQGAHTGRTQYF. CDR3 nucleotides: TGTGCCAGCAGCCAAGGCGCACACACAGGGCGGACCCAGTACTTC.

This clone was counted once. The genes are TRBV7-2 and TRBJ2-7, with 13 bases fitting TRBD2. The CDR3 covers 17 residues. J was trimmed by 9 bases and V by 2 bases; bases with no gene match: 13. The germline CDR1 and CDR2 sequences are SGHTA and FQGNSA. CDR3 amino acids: CASSLIGGLAGEGGQYF. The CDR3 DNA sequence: TGTGCCAGCAGCTTAATAGGAGGACTAGCGGGGGAGGGAGGGCAGTACTTC. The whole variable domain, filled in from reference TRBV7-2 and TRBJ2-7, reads GAGVSQSPSNKVTEKGKDVELRCDPISGHTALYWYRQSLGQGLEFLIYFQGNSAPDKSGLPSDRFSAERTGGSVSTLTIQRTQQEDSAVYLCASSLIGGLAGEGGQYFGPGTRLTVT.

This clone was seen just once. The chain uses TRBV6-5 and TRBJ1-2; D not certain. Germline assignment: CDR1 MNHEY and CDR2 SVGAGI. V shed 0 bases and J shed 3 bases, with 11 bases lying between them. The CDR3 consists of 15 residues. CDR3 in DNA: TGTGCCAGCAGTTACTCGATCAGCGGGCACTATGGCTACACCTTC. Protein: CASSYSISGHYGYTF.

DNA for the CDR3: TGTGCCAGCAGCTTAAAGGCAGGGGATCTCCACGAGCAGTACTTC. Encoded protein: CASSLKAGDLHEQYF. The chain recombines TRBV7-3 with TRBJ2-7; D may be TRBD1 (6 bases). V lost 1 base to trimming and J lost 5 bases, with 15 bases between them. The CDR3 runs 15 residues. The germline V gene encodes CDR1 SGHTA and CDR2 FQGTGA.

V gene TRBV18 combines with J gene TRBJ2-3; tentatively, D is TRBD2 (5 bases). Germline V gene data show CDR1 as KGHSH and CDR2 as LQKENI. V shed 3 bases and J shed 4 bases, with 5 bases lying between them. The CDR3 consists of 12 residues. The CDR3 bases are TGTGCCAGCTCACCCGGGGCAGATACGCAGTATTTT. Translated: CASSPGADTQYF. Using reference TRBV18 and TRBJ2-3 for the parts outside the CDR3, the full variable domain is NAGVMQNPRHLVRRRGQEARLRCSPMKGHSHVYWYRQLPEEGLKFMVYLQKENIIDESGMPKERFSAEFPKEGPSILRIQQVVRGDSAAYFCASSPGADTQYFGPGTRLTVL.

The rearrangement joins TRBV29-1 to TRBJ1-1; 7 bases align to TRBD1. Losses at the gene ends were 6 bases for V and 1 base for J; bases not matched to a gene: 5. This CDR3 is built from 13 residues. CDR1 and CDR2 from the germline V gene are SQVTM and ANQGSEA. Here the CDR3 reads CSVLGQWNTEAFF. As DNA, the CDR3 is TGCAGCGTCCTGGGACAGTGGAACACTGAAGCTTTCTTT.

The CDR3 reads CAGLGSGGAATGELFF. CDR3 sequence (DNA): TGCGCCGGCCTAGGCAGCGGGGGGGCGGCCACCGGGGAGCTGTTTTTT. The chain carries TRBV10-2 and TRBJ2-2; 10 bases fit TRBD2. V dropped 11 bases and J dropped 4; count of bases not matched to a gene: 13. CDR3 length equals 16 residues. Germline CDR1 reads WSHSY; CDR2 reads SAAADI.

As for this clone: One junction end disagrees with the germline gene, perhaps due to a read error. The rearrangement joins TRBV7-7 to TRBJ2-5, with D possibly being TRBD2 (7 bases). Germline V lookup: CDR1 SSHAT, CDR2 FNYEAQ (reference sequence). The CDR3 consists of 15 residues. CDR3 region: CASSPRGGALETQYF. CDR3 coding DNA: TGTGCTAGCAGCCCGAGGGGGGGCGCATTGGAGACCCAGTACTTC.

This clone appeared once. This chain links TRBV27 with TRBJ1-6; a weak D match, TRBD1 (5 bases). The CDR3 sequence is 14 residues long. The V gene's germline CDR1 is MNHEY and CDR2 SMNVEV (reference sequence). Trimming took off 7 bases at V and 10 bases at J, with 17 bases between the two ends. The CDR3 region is CASTAGEGSSPLHF. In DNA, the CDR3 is TGTGCCAGCACCGCGGGGGAGGGCAGCTCACCCCTCCACTTT.

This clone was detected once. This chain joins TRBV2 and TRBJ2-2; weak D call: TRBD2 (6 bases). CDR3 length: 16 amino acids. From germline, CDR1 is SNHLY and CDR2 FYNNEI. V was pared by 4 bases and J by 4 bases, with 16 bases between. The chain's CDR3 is CASSAIGGDPTGELFF. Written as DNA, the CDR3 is TGTGCCAGCAGTGCGATCGGCGGGGACCCCACCGGGGAGCTGTTTTTT.

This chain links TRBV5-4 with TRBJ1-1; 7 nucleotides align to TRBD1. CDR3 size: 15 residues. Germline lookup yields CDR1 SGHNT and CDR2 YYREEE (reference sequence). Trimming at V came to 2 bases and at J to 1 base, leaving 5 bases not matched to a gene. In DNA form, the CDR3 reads TGTGCCAGCAGCTTTAGAGGGACAGCGAACACTGAAGCTTTCTTT. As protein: CASSFRGTANTEAFF.

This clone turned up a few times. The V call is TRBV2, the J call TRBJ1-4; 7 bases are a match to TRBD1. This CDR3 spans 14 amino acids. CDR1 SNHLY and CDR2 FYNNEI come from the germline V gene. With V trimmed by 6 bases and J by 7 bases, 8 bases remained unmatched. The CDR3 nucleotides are TGTGCCAGCAGCCCACTCCAGGGGGGTGAAAAACTGTTTTTT. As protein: CASSPLQGGEKLFF.

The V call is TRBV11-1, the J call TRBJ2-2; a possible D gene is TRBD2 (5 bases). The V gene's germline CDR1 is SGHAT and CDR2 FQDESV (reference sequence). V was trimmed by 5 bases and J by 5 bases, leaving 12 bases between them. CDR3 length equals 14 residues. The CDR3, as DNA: TGTGCCAGCAGCCCTAGCAGGTGGACCGGGGAGCTGTTTTTT. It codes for CASSPSRWTGELFF.

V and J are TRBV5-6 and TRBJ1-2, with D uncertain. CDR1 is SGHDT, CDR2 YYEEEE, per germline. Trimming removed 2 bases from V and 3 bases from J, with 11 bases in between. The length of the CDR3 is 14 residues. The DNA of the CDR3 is TGTGCCAGCAGCTTATCGGGTTTAGACTATGGCTACACCTTC. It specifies CASSLSGLDYGYTF.

CDR3: CASSLAGKAGGQETQYF. Here the CDR3 DNA reads TGTGCCAGCAGCTTGGCCGGAAAGGCGGGGGGGCAAGAGACCCAGTACTTC. The rearrangement links TRBV5-8 to TRBJ2-5; 9 nucleotides match TRBD2. Germline CDR1 SGHTS, CDR2 YDEGEE. The trim removed 0 bases at V and 2 bases at J, leaving 8 bases unmatched. The CDR3 loop spans 17 amino acids.

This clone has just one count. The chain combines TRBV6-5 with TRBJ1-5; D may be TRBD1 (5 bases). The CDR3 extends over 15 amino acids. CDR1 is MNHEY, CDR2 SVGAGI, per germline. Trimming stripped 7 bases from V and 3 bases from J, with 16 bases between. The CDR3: CASTLQGGNNQPQHF. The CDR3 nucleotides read TGTGCCAGCACCCTGCAGGGCGGTAACAATCAGCCCCAGCATTTT.

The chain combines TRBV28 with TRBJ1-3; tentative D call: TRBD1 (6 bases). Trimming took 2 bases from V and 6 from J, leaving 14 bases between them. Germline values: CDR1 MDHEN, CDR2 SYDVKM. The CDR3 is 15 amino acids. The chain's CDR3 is CASSLGGARVNTIYF. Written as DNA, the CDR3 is TGTGCCAGCAGTTTAGGGGGGGCGCGGGTAAACACCATATATTTT.

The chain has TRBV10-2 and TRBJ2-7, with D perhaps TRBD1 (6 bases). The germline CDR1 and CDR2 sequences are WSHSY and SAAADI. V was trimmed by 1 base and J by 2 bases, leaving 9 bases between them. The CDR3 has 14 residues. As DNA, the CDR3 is TGCGCCAGCAGTGAGTTCGCAGGGGCCTACGAGCAGTACTTC. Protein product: CASSEFAGAYEQYF.

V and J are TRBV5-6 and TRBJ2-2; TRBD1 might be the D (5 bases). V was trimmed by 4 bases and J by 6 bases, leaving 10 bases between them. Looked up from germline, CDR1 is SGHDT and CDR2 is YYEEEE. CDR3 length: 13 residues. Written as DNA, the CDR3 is TGTGCCAGCAGCATCGGACAAGCCGGGGAGCTGTTTTTT. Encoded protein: CASSIGQAGELFF.

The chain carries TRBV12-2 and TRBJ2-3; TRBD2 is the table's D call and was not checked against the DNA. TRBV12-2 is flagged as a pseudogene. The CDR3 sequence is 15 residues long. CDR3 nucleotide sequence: TGTGCAAGTCGCTTATCGGAGGGTAGCACAGATACGCAGTATTTT. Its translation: CASRLSEGSTDTQYF.